This T cell receptor (beta chain) was documented in a study of shared clonotypes between healthy human individuals. The CDR3 has 12 amino acids. The ends lost 6 bases at V and 11 bases at J; junction bases unmatched: 6. Per the germline V gene, CDR1 is SEHNR and CDR2 is FQNEAQ (reference sequence). The protocol was immunoSEQ multiplex PCR, while the TCRdb copy is restricted to in-frame clones and leaves out a portion. The sample includes around 370,000 clones, 95% to 97% of them seen just once. For this clone: Its antigen is not identified.

The study's findings and limits: Sharing across a handful of donors was seen in 4% to 5.5% of naive CD4 clonotypes.

This TCR was recovered from a man aged 30 to 45 in good health. The chain links TRBV7-9 to TRBJ1-4, with TRBD1 matching 7 bases. Sequencing was performed on memory CD8+ T cells sorted from blood. Subset indicated: CD45RO+ cells pooled with CCR7-negative TemRA cells. CDR3 protein: CASRGGQDKLFF. CDR3 DNA: TGTGCCAGCAGGGGCGGACAGGACAAACTGTTTTTT.